The T cell receptor beta chain described here comes from a study of blood T cells in healthy people across ages. Study results and limitations: Diversity figures derived from one million T cells were judged to underestimate the true value. Unsorted PBMC material precluded a definitive naive versus antigen-experienced comparison. A roughly linear fall in TCR beta diversity per million T cells was seen with increasing age.

Primers used in a second PCR of roughly 7 to 12 cycles were a sample-barcoded 5' primer and a J-beta primer mix. TCRdb analysed the 5' RACE reads with MiXCR anew, one entry per CDR3 protein. This sample has about a million distinct CDR3 sequences, with 40% to 60% found just once. In the case of this clonotype: As yet, its antigen is unknown.

This CDR3 comprises 14 residues. V was clipped by 7 bases and J by 2 bases, with 16 bases between them. Germline V gene lookup returns CDR1 SGHKS and CDR2 YYEKEE (reference sequence). The study drew donors from healthy Caucasian individuals in Russia aged about 6 to 95. The V gene is TRBV5-5, the J gene TRBJ2-7; TRBD1 might be the D (6 bases). Specimen: blood. This receptor was obtained from a man in his thirties or forties in good health. As DNA, the CDR3 is TGTGCCAGCCTCCGGACAGCCATCGCCTACGAGCAGTACTTC. This gives the protein CASLRTAIAYEQYF.